The present entry profiles one T cell receptor beta chain with its context. This sample stems from a study of blood T cell repertoires in COVID-19. Overall study: PBMCs, B-cell-depleted T cells, or T cells provided the cDNA or gDNA that made up the material.

The Seattle site enrolled patients during active infection and followed them longitudinally. Per the germline V gene, CDR1 is SGHTA and CDR2 is FQGNSA. V was trimmed by 1 base and J by 7 bases, leaving 14 bases between them. The CDR3 runs to 14 residues. Profiled with immunoSEQ multiplex PCR; TCRdb holds only in-frame clones, not every one. The sample gives approximately 270,000 clones, 70% to 90% of which show up once; 0.85% to 1% is in the top ten. The sequence was obtained from a human donor with COVID-19, enrolled during active disease. The donor label of this sample is uncertain. This chain links TRBV7-2 with TRBJ2-7, with D possibly being TRBD2 (5 bases). The sample taken for sequencing was peripheral blood. CDR3 loop: CASSLVTATGEQYF. CDR3 DNA: TGTGCCAGCAGCTTAGTCACGGCTACGGGGGAGCAGTACTTC.